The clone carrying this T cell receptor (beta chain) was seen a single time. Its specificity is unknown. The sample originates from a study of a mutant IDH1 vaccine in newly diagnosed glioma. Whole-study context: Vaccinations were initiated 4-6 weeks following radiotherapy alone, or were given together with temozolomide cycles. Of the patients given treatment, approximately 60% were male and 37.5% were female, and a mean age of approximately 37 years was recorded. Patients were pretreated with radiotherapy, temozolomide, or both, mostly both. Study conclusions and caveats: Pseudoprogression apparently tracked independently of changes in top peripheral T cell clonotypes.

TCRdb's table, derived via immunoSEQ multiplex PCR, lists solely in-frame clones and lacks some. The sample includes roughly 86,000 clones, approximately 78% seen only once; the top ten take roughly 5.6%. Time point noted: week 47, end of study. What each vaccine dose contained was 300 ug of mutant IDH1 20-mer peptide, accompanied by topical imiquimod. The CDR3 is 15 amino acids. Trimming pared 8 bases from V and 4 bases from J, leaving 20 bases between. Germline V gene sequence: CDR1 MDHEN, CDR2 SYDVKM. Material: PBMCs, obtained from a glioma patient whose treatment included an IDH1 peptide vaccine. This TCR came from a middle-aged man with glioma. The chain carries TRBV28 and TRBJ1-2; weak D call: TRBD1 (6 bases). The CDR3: CASRGGPISAYGYTF. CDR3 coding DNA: TGTGCCAGCCGAGGGGGTCCAATCAGCGCCTATGGCTACACCTTC.